The clone carrying this TCR beta chain was recorded only once. Its cognate antigen is unknown. This CDR3 spans 16 amino acids. CDR1 SGHAT and CDR2 FQNNGV come from the germline V gene. Trimming cost V 1 base and J 2 bases; bases outside gene matches: 0. Sorting separated CD4+ and CD8+ T cells out of PBMCs. The data were obtained in a study of CD8+ T cells in alopecia areata. Study background: Oral tofacitinib, 5 to 10 mg twice daily, was given in an open-label trial.

Overall study results and limits: Lesional scalp, notably in alopecia totalis/universalis, had clonality above that of normal scalp.

After isolation, RNA underwent reverse transcription to generate cDNA as the sequencing template. The data were produced by immunoSEQ multiplex PCR, yet TCRdb's version contains in-frame clones alone and is incomplete. The sample includes 110,000 to 150,000 clones, 40% to 65% of them seen just once. The sequencing used CD4+ T cells sorted from blood, collected at week 0. This receptor was taken from a human donor with alopecia areata. The chain carries TRBV11-2 and TRBJ2-6, with TRBD1 identical over 9 bases. The CDR3 region is CASSLGTGAGANVLTF. The CDR3 nucleotides read TGTGCCAGCAGCTTAGGGACAGGGGCTGGGGCCAACGTCCTGACTTTC.